The clone carrying this TCR beta chain was picked up many times. The antigen remains undetermined. This CDR3 comprises 14 residues. V lost 0 bases to trimming and J lost 6 bases, with 9 bases between them. Germline lookup yields CDR1 SGHTA and CDR2 FQGNSA. This sample is part of a study of T cell repertoires in cytomegalovirus infection. Study-wide context: Public TCR beta signatures marked donors with CMV infection and the matching HLA.

The study, taken as a whole, reports: Cumulative public TCR beta family frequency identified carriers of CMV plus the relevant HLA. The study found HLA-C-restricted CMV-specific TCR beta clonotypes dominating the ex vivo response.

TCRdb reprocessed the reads with MiXCR, giving one entry per CDR3 protein. The sample shows about 230,000 distinct CDR3 sequences, 22% of them seen only once. The TCR sequence derives from a human donor in good health (CMV status not recorded). Some clones in this sample may be carry-over from other donors' samples. J is TRBJ2-1 and V is TRBV7-2; tentatively, D is TRBD1 (6 bases). Sequenced input: CD8+ T cells from PBMCs. CDR3 nucleotide sequence: TGTGCCAGCAGCTTAGCGGGGGCCTTCAATGAGCAGTTCTTC. It codes for CASSLAGAFNEQFF. The variable domain in full, completed from reference TRBV7-2 and TRBJ2-1, reads GAGVSQSPSNKVTEKGKDVELRCDPISGHTALYWYRQSLGQGLEFLIYFQGNSAPDKSGLPSDRFSAERTGGSVSTLTIQRTQQEDSAVYLCASSLAGAFNEQFFGPGTRLTVL.